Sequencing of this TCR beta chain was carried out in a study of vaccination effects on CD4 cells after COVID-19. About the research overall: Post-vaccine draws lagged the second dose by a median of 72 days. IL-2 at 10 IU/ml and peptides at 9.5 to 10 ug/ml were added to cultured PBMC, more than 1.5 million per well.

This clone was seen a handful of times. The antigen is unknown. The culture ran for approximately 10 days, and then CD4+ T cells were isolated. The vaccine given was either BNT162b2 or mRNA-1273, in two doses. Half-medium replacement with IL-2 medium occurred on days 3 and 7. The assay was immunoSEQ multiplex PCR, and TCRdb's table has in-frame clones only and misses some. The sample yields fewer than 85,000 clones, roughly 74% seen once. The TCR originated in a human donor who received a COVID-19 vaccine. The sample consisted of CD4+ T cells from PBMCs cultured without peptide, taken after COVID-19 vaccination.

Here the CDR3 DNA reads TGTGCCTGGAGTGTATTGGACAGTGATAATGAAAAACTGTTTTTT. It is translated as CAWSVLDSDNEKLFF. The chain employs TRBV30 and TRBJ1-4; perhaps TRBD1 as D (6 bases). Deletions cut 0 bases from V and 4 bases from J, with 12 bases between. The CDR3 contains 15 residues. In germline, CDR1 is GTSNPN, CDR2 SVGIG (reference sequence).